The rows below give T cell receptor beta chains drawn from one sample of a study of shared clonotypes between healthy human individuals. Generated by immunoSEQ multiplex PCR, the TCRdb table keeps only in-frame clones and is missing some. The sample lists about 2 million clones, around 96% occurring once. The sequencing input was naive CD8+ T cells sorted from blood. The receptors originated from a man aged 18 to 30 in good health. Both conserved end residues are part of each CDR3. The D gene is left open where the match is weak. Not every row has a clone size; where given, it reads once, few, many or a size class.

TRBD2,TRBV7-9,.,TRBJ2-1,TGTGCCAGCAGCTTACCTTCAGGTAGCGGGAGTTCGAATGAGCAGTTCTTC,CASSLPSGSGSSNEQFF
TRBD1,TRBV5-1,.,TRBJ2-7,TGCGCCAGCAGCTTGGGACAGGGGTTGAACGAGCAGTACTTC,CASSLGQGLNEQYF
.,TRBV27,.,TRBJ2-2,TGTGCCAGCAGTCCAGGGACGGTCGGGGAGCTGTTTTTT,CASSPGTVGELFF
.,TRBV29-1,.,TRBJ1-3,TGCAGCGTTGAAGTATGGGGGAGCTCTGGAAACACCATATATTTT,CSVEVWGSSGNTIYF
TRBD2,TRBV19,.,TRBJ2-7,TGTGCCAGTAGTGTTTCACTAGCGGCCCTGGGGGTATACGAGCAGTACTTC,CASSVSLAALGVYEQYF
.,TRBV21-1,.,TRBJ2-7,TGTGCCAGCATCACTTCCCGGCGCGGACGGAATGGCGAGCAGTACTTC,CASITSRRGRNGEQYF
TRBD1,TRBV27,.,TRBJ2-7,TGTGCCAGCAGTTTAGTAGGGACAGGGGGGCTCGAGCAGTACTTC,CASSLVGTGGLEQYF
.,TRBV27,.,TRBJ2-7,TGTGCCAGCAGTTTCAGTAGTAGGGGGGCCTACGAGCAGTACTTC,CASSFSSRGAYEQYF
.,TRBV7-8,.,TRBJ1-1,TGTGCCAGCAGCTTATTCGACCCCGGGGGCACTGAAGCTTTCTTT,CASSLFDPGGTEAFF
.,TRBV19,.,TRBJ2-2,TGTGCCAGTAGCCCCGGCGTCGGATTGCGGACCGGGGAGCTGTTTTTT,CASSPGVGLRTGELFF
.,TRBV5-1,.,TRBJ2-7,TGCGCCAGCAGCTCGTGGGGGCCCACAGACTACGAGCAGTACTTC,CASSSWGPTDYEQYF
.,TRBV27,.,TRBJ2-2,TGTGCCAGCAGTCTCCTATCGCACGGGGAGCTGTTTTTT,CASSLLSHGELFF
TRBD2,TRBV19,.,TRBJ2-7,TGTGCCAGTAGGGGAGCGGGAGAGCTCTACGAGCAGTACTTC,CASRGAGELYEQYF
.,TRBV7-3,.,TRBJ2-1,TGTGCCAGCAGCCCACAAACAGAAGTGTACAATGAGCAGTTCTTC,CASSPQTEVYNEQFF
.,TRBV30,.,TRBJ1-6,TGTGCCTGGAGGAGGGGGAATCTGCTGTACTTT,CAWRRGNLLYF
.,TRBV11-2,.,TRBJ2-2,TGTGCCAGCAGCTACCATCCGGGACTTTACACCGGGGAGCTGTTTTTT,CASSYHPGLYTGELFF
.,TRBV7-8,.,TRBJ2-7,TGTGCCAGCAGCTTATCTGGCAGGGCCCTCTACGAGCAGTACTTC,CASSLSGRALYEQYF
.,TRBV4-1,.,TRBJ2-7,TGCGCCAGCAGCCCCCGACACCGAAACTACGAGCAGTACTTC,CASSPRHRNYEQYF
TRBD2,TRBV9,.,TRBJ2-5,TGTGCCAGCAGCGTCAATAGCGGGGGAGGCGAGACCCAGTACTTC,CASSVNSGGGETQYF
.,TRBV7-9,.,TRBJ2-2,TGTGCCAGCACCCCACAGAGGGGGGAGCTGTTTTTT,CASTPQRGELFF
TRBD1,TRBV27,.,TRBJ2-2,TGTGCCAGCAGTTTCCTTACCCCCCAGGGGGCGGGCGGGGAGCTGTTTTTT,CASSFLTPQGAGGELFF
.,TRBV4-1,.,TRBJ2-7,TGCGCCAGCAGCCAAGTTCAGGGGTCCTACGAGCAGTACTTC,CASSQVQGSYEQYF
.,TRBV10-3,.,TRBJ2-7,TGTGCCATCAGTGAGGGACGGACCTACGAGCAGTACTTC,CAISEGRTYEQYF
TRBD2,TRBV7-9,.,TRBJ2-3,TGTGCCAGCAGCTTAGTCGGCGGGGGGGCCCCAGATACGCAGTATTTT,CASSLVGGGAPDTQYF
.,TRBV25-1,.,TRBJ1-2,TGTGCCAGCAGCATACCCACAGGCTATGGCTACACCTTC,CASSIPTGYGYTF
TRBD2,TRBV11-2,.,TRBJ2-1,TGTGCCAGCAGCTTAGAGGCCGGGACTAGCGGGTGGGAGCAGTTCTTC,CASSLEAGTSGWEQFF
TRBD2,TRBV6-1,.,TRBJ2-3,TGTGCCAGCAGTGAACTGGACAGGGTGCTAGCGGGGGGGCCAGATACGCAGTATTTT,CASSELDRVLAGGPDTQYF
TRBD1,TRBV5-8,.,TRBJ2-7,TGTGCCAGCAGCCTAAATCCGGGACAGGGGAAGGACGAGCAGTACTTC,CASSLNPGQGKDEQYF
TRBD2,TRBV6-1,.,TRBJ2-7,TGTGCCAGCAGCGGCCGGCTAGCGGGAGGGGAAGAGCAGTACTTC,CASSGRLAGGEEQYF
.,TRBV5-6,.,TRBJ1-1,TGTGCCAGCAGCTTTAGGGGAGGGACTGAAGCTTTCTTT,CASSFRGGTEAFF
.,TRBV5-1,once,TRBJ1-1,TGCGCCAGCTATACCTCTGGGGCTGAAGCTTTCTTT,CASYTSGAEAFF
TRBD2,TRBV7-6,.,TRBJ2-7,TGTGCCAGCAGCTTAGGGGCTAGCGGGAGTTTCTACGAGCAGTACTTC,CASSLGASGSFYEQYF
TRBD1,TRBV19,.,TRBJ1-4,TGTGCCAGTAGTGAGGGACAGACCTTTAATGAAAAACTGTTTTTT,CASSEGQTFNEKLFF
.,TRBV4-3,.,TRBJ2-7,TGCGCCAGCAGCCAAGACCTAGGTTTCTACGAGCAGTACTTC,CASSQDLGFYEQYF
TRBD1,TRBV11-3,once,TRBJ2-7,TGTGCCAGCAGCCCCTTCACAGGGGACGAGCAGTACTTC,CASSPFTGDEQYF
.,TRBV11-2,.,TRBJ2-6,TGTGCCAGCAGCTTATTCCCCCCAGGGTCTGGGGCCAACGTCCTGACTTTC,CASSLFPPGSGANVLTF
TRBD2,TRBV4-1,.,TRBJ2-3,TGCGCCAGCAGCCAAGAAGGCGGGGGACGCACAGATACGCAGTATTTT,CASSQEGGGRTDTQYF
TRBD1,TRBV29-1,.,TRBJ1-5,TGCAGAGTTGAAGATCGCTGGACAGGGGGCAGCAATCAGCCCCAGCATTTT,CRVEDRWTGGSNQPQHF
.,TRBV28,once,TRBJ2-7,TGTGCCAGCAGCCCCGCCCCCGGGGTGGGTCCGGACGAGCAGTACTTC,CASSPAPGVGPDEQYF
TRBD2,TRBV7-9,.,TRBJ2-3,TGTGCCAGCAGCTCCTCATTGACTAGCGGACTGGATACGCAGTATTTT,CASSSSLTSGLDTQYF
.,TRBV18,few,TRBJ2-7,TGTGCCAGCTCACCACCGGGCAGGTACGAGCAGTACTTC,CASSPPGRYEQYF
.,TRBV4-3,.,TRBJ1-6,TGCGCCAGCAGCCAAGTTTCATATAATTCACCCCTCCACTTT,CASSQVSYNSPLHF
.,TRBV14,.,TRBJ2-7,TGTGCCAGCAGCCTCGACTTAGCCTACGAGCAGTACTTC,CASSLDLAYEQYF
TRBD1,TRBV2,.,TRBJ2-7,TGTGCCAGCAGTGAATCAGCAGGGGGCGAACTCCACGGGCAGTACTTC,CASSESAGGELHGQYF
TRBD2,TRBV7-2,.,TRBJ2-5,TGTGCCAGCAGCGCGTCCCGCGGGGGTTCCGAGACCCAGTACTTC,CASSASRGGSETQYF
.,TRBV19,.,TRBJ2-1,TGTGCCAGTAGTATAGTCCCGCCCTCCTACAATGAGCAGTTCTTC,CASSIVPPSYNEQFF
.,TRBV9,.,TRBJ2-3,TGTGCCAGCAGCCCCCTAGCATCCACAGATACGCAGTATTTT,CASSPLASTDTQYF
.,TRBV2,.,TRBJ1-1,TGTGCCAGCAGTGATTGGAACACTGAAGCTTTCTTT,CASSDWNTEAFF
.,TRBV21-1,.,TRBJ2-4,TGTGCCAGCAGCGCCCCCACGGAGCGGGAGTTGGAAAACATTCAGTACTTC,CASSAPTERELENIQYF
.,TRBV25-1,.,TRBJ2-5,TGTGCCAGCAGAGGGCAAGCGTACCCGGCGATGTACTTC,CASRGQAYPAMYF
.,TRBV6-1,.,TRBJ2-7,TGTGCCAGCAGTGAATATGGGCCAGCATGGGAGCAGTACTTC,CASSEYGPAWEQYF
TRBD1,TRBV7-6,.,TRBJ2-7,TGTGCCAGCAGGCGATATCCGGGACAGGGGAACGAGCAGTACTTC,CASRRYPGQGNEQYF
.,TRBV28,.,TRBJ2-7,TGTGCCAGCAGTTCCATCGACAGCTACGAGCAGTACTTC,CASSSIDSYEQYF